The 19 T cell receptor beta chains reported below all come from one sample, sequenced in a study of T cell clones after liver transplantation. The assay was immunoSEQ multiplex PCR, and TCRdb's table has in-frame clones only and misses some. The sample holds more than 95,000 clones, around 83% seen once. The sequences come from CD4+ T cells from blood, collected before liver transplant. These receptor sequences come from a human donor who received a liver transplant.

This chain links TRBV5-4 with TRBJ2-5; 8 positions agree with TRBD1. This CDR3 is built from 16 residues. From germline, CDR1 is SGHNT and CDR2 YYREEE (reference sequence). The junction had 7 bases not matched to a gene; V was cut back by 2 bases and J by 1 base. The CDR3 region has the DNA TGTGCCAGCAGCTTCGGACAGGGCAGGACCCAAGAGACCCAGTACTTC. Translated: CASSFGQGRTQETQYF.

The rearrangement uses TRBV5-6 and TRBJ1-6; possibly TRBD1 for D (6 bases). The germline CDR1 and CDR2 sequences are SGHDT and YYEEEE. V was pared by 2 bases and J by 9 bases, with 12 bases between. This CDR3 spans 14 amino acids. The CDR3 loop is CASSFTGLISPLHF. In DNA form, the CDR3 reads TGTGCCAGCAGCTTCACAGGGTTGATTTCACCCCTCCACTTT.

J is TRBJ2-1 and V is TRBV18; D possibly corresponds to TRBD1 (6 bases). V lost 3 bases, J lost 9 bases, and 12 bases lay in between. The CDR3 has 13 amino acids. The V gene's germline CDR1 is KGHSH and CDR2 LQKENI. For the CDR3, the DNA is TGTGCCAGCTCACCGCTAAGGGGGTTTGAGCAGTTCTTC. Its translation: CASSPLRGFEQFF.

The V and J genes are TRBV5-1 and TRBJ2-7, with 10 bases lining up with TRBD1. After removal of 3 bases from V and 2 bases from J, the junction contained 5 bases not matched to a gene. The length of the CDR3 is 15 residues. The V gene's germline CDR1 is SGHRS and CDR2 YFSETQ. The CDR3 spells CASSSQGQGTYEQYF. As DNA, the CDR3 is TGCGCCAGCAGCTCGCAGGGACAGGGGACCTACGAGCAGTACTTC.

A note on this clone: The DNA is left out, because the CDR3 cannot be placed on it with certainty; the CDR3 is given as TCRdb lists it. The V gene is TRBV27, the J gene TRBJ1-1; the table assigns TRBD1, which was not confirmed against the DNA. The CDR3 spans 22 amino acids, including both terminal residues. CDR1 and CDR2 from the germline V gene are MNHEY and SMNVEV (reference sequence). CDR3 residues: CASSLYGTVGEAFFGQGTRAFF.

V and J are TRBV30 and TRBJ2-7; 9 nucleotides align to TRBD1. The germline gives CDR1 GTSNPN, CDR2 SVGIG (reference sequence). V shed 0 bases, J shed 4 bases, and the junction held 22 bases outside the gene matches. The CDR3 runs to 20 residues. The CDR3 reads CAWSVKGWGPNRGQLYEQYF. The CDR3 DNA reads TGTGCCTGGAGTGTAAAAGGATGGGGGCCTAACAGGGGGCAGTTATACGAGCAGTACTTC. The full variable domain, its missing parts supplied by reference TRBV30 and TRBJ2-7, is SQTIHQWPATLVQPVGSPLSLECTVEGTSNPNLYWYRQAAGRGLQLLFYSVGIGQISSEVPQNLSASRPQDRQFILSSKKLLLSDSGFYLCAWSVKGWGPNRGQLYEQYFGPGTRLTVT.

In its sample, this clone ranks as medium-sized. The V and J genes are TRBV19 and TRBJ2-7; perhaps TRBD2 as D (5 bases). Trimming left V 6 bases short and J 12 bases short, with 21 bases between. CDR3 size: 13 residues. Germline-derived CDR1 and CDR2 are LNHDA and SQIVND (reference sequence). This CDR3 reads CASRARTGARVYF. DNA of the CDR3: TGTGCCAGTAGGGCTCGGACCGGCGCGAGGGTGTACTTC.

This rearrangement joins TRBV7-3 to TRBJ2-7, with 11 bases that match TRBD1. J gave up 6 bases and V 3 bases, and 1 base lay outside the gene matches. This CDR3 is 13 amino acids long. Germline lookup yields CDR1 SGHTA and CDR2 FQGTGA. CDR3 DNA sequence: TGTGCCAGCAGCTTGGGGACAGGGGGCGAGCAGTACTTC. Translation: CASSLGTGGEQYF.

The chain uses TRBV28 and TRBJ2-2, with D tentatively TRBD1 (6 bases). This CDR3 spans 14 amino acids. Germline values: CDR1 MDHEN, CDR2 SYDVKM. Trimming removed 2 bases from V and 5 bases from J, with 9 bases in between. The CDR3 loop reads CASSLRGTTGELFF. In nucleotides, the CDR3 is TGTGCCAGCAGTTTAAGGGGGACGACCGGGGAGCTGTTTTTT.

This clone has at least ten counts. This chain links TRBV28 with TRBJ2-1, with unresolved D. CDR1 is MDHEN, CDR2 SYDVKM, per germline. CDR3 length equals 11 residues. V was trimmed by 3 bases and J by 12 bases, leaving 9 bases between them. The CDR3 bases are TGTGCCAGCAGTTTCTTAGGGTCGCAGTTCTTC. Encoded protein: CASSFLGSQFF.

The rearrangement links TRBV30 to TRBJ1-5, with 8 nucleotides matching TRBD1. Unmatched junction bases numbered 9, after V lost 2 bases and J lost 6 bases. Germline lookup yields CDR1 GTSNPN and CDR2 SVGIG (reference sequence). The CDR3 sequence is 15 residues long. DNA for the CDR3: TGTGCCTGGAGTACGGACTCAGGGGGCAGTCAGCCCCAGCATTTT. Protein sequence: CAWSTDSGGSQPQHF.

This chain's CDR3 is CASSLSSRGDEKLFF. The CDR3 DNA reads TGTGCCAGCTCACTCTCCAGCCGGGGGGATGAAAAACTGTTTTTT. The chain joins TRBV18 to TRBJ1-4, with D possibly TRBD1 on 5 matching bases. V lost 4 bases, J lost 6 bases, and 15 bases lay in between. Germline-derived CDR1 and CDR2 are KGHSH and LQKENI. The CDR3 runs to 15 residues.

The rearrangement uses TRBV27 and TRBJ1-2; perhaps TRBD1 as D (6 bases). This CDR3 region has 13 residues. Germline V CDR1 and CDR2: MNHEY, SMNVEV (reference sequence). The V end lost 8 bases, the J end lost 8 bases, and 18 bases lay between the germline ends. This CDR3 reads CASGQTGFLGYTF. The DNA for the CDR3 is TGTGCCAGCGGGCAGACAGGTTTTTTGGGCTACACCTTC.

V is TRBV5-1 and J is TRBJ2-7, with D perhaps matching TRBD1 (5 bases). V was shortened by 7 bases and J by 0 bases, with 14 bases between the two germline ends. The CDR3 consists of 14 residues. Germline lookup yields CDR1 SGHRS and CDR2 YFSETQ. This CDR3 is CASGATVSSYEQYF. DNA for the CDR3: TGCGCCAGCGGGGCGACAGTGAGCTCCTACGAGCAGTACTTC.

The chain combines TRBV19 with TRBJ2-7; D may be TRBD1 or TRBD2 (6 bases each). The V end lost 5 bases, the J end lost 0 bases, and 14 bases lay between the germline ends. The length of the CDR3 is 15 residues. CDR1 LNHDA and CDR2 SQIVND come from the germline V gene (reference sequence). The CDR3 sequence is CASSGGGTHSYEQYF. The CDR3 DNA sequence: TGTGCCAGTAGTGGTGGCGGGACACACTCCTACGAGCAGTACTTC.

The CDR3: CASIPEGSSNQPQHF. DNA of the CDR3: TGTGCCAGCATCCCCGAAGGGAGCAGCAATCAGCCCCAGCATTTT. This chain connects TRBV28 to TRBJ1-5, with D uncertain. From germline, CDR1 is MDHEN and CDR2 SYDVKM. This CDR3 spans 15 amino acids. V lost 7 bases, J lost 1 base, and 14 bases lay in between. Drawing the rest from reference TRBV28 and TRBJ1-5, the complete variable domain is DVKVTQSSRYLVKRTGEKVFLECVQDMDHENMFWYRQDPGLGLRLIYFSYDVKMKEKGDIPEGYSVSREKKERFSLILESASTNQTSMYLCASIPEGSSNQPQHFGDGTRLSIL.

This chain links TRBV5-1 with TRBJ2-5; 7 bases agree with TRBD1. This CDR3 spans 14 amino acids. V gave up 4 bases and J gave up 2 bases; unmatched junction bases: 5. In germline, CDR1 is SGHRS, CDR2 YFSETQ. CDR3 nucleotide sequence: TGCGCCAGCAGCCTTTACAGGGGACAAGAGACCCAGTACTTC. Protein product: CASSLYRGQETQYF.

The rearrangement uses TRBV28 and TRBJ1-3; no clear D. CDR3 length: 16 residues. Trimming removed 5 bases from V and 0 bases from J, with 14 bases in between. Germline V lookup: CDR1 MDHEN, CDR2 SYDVKM. The CDR3 is CASSPPTVISGNTIYF. In DNA, the CDR3 is TGTGCCAGCAGTCCCCCGACGGTGATCTCTGGAAACACCATATATTTT. The entire variable domain, with the rest obtained from reference TRBV28 and TRBJ1-3, is as follows: DVKVTQSSRYLVKRTGEKVFLECVQDMDHENMFWYRQDPGLGLRLIYFSYDVKMKEKGDIPEGYSVSREKKERFSLILESASTNQTSMYLCASSPPTVISGNTIYFGEGSWLTVV.

The V call is TRBV27, the J call TRBJ1-1; D may be TRBD1 (6 bases). Germline V gives CDR1 MNHEY, CDR2 SMNVEV (reference sequence). V gave up 6 bases and J gave up 11 bases, with 13 bases separating them. CDR3 length: 11 amino acids. The CDR3 loop reads CASSSTGLAFF. For the CDR3, the DNA is TGTGCCAGCAGCAGTACAGGGTTGGCTTTCTTT.